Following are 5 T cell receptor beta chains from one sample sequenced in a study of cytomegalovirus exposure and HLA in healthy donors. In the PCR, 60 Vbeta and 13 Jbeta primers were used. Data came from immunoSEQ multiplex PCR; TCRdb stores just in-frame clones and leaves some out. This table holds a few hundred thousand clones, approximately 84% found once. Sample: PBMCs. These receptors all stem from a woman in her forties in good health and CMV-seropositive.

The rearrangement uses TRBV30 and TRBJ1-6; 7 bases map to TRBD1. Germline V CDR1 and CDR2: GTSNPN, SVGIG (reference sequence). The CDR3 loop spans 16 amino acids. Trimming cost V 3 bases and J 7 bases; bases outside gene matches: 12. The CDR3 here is CAWRPGQRLQNSPLHF. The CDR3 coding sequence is TGTGCCTGGAGACCGGGACAGCGCTTACAAAATTCACCCCTCCACTTT.

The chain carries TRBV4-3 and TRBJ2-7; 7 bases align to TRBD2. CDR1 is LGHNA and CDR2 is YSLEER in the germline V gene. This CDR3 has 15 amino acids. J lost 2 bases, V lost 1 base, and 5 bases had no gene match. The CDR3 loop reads CASSQGPGLPYEQYF. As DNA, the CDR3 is TGCGCCAGCAGCCAAGGACCGGGACTACCCTACGAGCAGTACTTC.

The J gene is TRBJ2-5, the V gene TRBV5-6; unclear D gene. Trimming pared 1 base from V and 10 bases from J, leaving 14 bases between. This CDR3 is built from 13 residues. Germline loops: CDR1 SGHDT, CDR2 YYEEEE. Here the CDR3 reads CASSLNQLRSQYF. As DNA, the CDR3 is TGTGCCAGCAGCTTGAACCAGTTAAGGAGCCAGTACTTC.

The CDR3 reads CSVSTGTDIQYF. In DNA form, the CDR3 reads TGCAGCGTCTCGACAGGGACGGACATTCAGTACTTC. The J gene is TRBJ2-4, the V gene TRBV29-1; 7 positions match TRBD1. The CDR3 is 12 residues long. The V segment lost 6 bases and the J segment 8 bases; nucleotides outside the gene matches: 7. Germline CDR1 and CDR2: SQVTM and ANQGSEA.

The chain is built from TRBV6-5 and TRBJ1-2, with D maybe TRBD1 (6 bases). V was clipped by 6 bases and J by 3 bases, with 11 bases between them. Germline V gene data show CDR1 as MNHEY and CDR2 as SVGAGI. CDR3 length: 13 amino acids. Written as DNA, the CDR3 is TGTGCCAGCAGCAGACAGGTGCACTATGGCTACACCTTC. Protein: CASSRQVHYGYTF.